This T cell receptor (beta chain) came from a study of monozygotic twins with inflammatory bowel disease. Overall study findings and caveats: Repertoire likeness was no different across concordant and discordant twins, perhaps owing to restricted power. Clonotype overlap with others was lower in IBD patients than in healthy twins, a difference that was greatest with disease activity.

Total RNA, at around 3,800 ng, went into every TCR library. No DNA is given; TCRdb re-called the 5' RACE reads and lists each CDR3 protein once. The table gives some 89,000 distinct CDR3 sequences; the top ten clones make up 6% to 9.5% of it. This CDR3 has 17 amino acids. Germline V lookup: CDR1 SGHTA, CDR2 FQGNSA. Points on this clonotype: Its antigen is unidentified.

The genes are TRBV7-2 and TRBJ1-3. The clonotype originates from a human donor with ulcerative colitis or Crohn's disease, or a healthy co-twin of an affected twin (not recorded which). Sequencing input: blood. The chain's CDR3 is CASSLGTLAFSGNTIYF.